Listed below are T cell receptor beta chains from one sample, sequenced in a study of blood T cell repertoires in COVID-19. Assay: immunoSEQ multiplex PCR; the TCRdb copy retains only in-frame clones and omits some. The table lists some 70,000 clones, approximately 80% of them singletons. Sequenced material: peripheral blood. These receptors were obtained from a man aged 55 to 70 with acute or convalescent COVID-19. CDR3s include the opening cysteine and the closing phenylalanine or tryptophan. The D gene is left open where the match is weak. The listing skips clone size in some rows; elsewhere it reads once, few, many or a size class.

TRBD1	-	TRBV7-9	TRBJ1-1	TGTGCCAGCAGGTCCCGACAGGGCTACACTGAAGCTTTCTTT	CASRSRQGYTEAFF
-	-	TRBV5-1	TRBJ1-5	TGCGCCAGCAGCTTGGAGGGGTCCCCCAATCAGCCCCAGCATTTT	CASSLEGSPNQPQHF
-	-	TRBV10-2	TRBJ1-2	TGCGCCAGCAGTGAGTCGCACTCGGGGTTTGATGGCTACACCTTC	CASSESHSGFDGYTF
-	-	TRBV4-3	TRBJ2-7	TGCGCCAGCAGCCAAGACAGGTTCTCCTACGAGCAGTACTTC	CASSQDRFSYEQYF
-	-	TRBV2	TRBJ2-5	TGTGCCAGCAGCCGACAGCTACCCCAAGAGACCCAGTACTTC	CASSRQLPQETQYF
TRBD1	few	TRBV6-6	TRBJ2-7	TGTGCCAGCAGTTACGAGGACAGGCCACTCTACGAGCAGTACTTC	CASSYEDRPLYEQYF
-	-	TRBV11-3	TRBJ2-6	TGTGCCAGCAGCCCCTTGACAGGGGAGGGTTCTGGGGCCAACGTCCTGACTTTC	CASSPLTGEGSGANVLTF
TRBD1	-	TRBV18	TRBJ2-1	TGTGCCAGCTCACCAGGGACAGGGTATGAGCAGTTCTTC	CASSPGTGYEQFF
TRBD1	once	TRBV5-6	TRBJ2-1	TGTGCCAGCAGCAGGGACAGATACTCCTACAATGAGCAGTTCTTC	CASSRDRYSYNEQFF
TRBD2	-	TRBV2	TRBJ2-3	TGTGCCACCGGACTAGCGGGGAAGACAGATACGCAGTATTTT	CATGLAGKTDTQYF
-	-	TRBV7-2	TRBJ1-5	TGTGCCAGCAGCCAGATGTTGCCTACAGGGATCCGGGATCAGCCCCAGCATTTT	CASSQMLPTGIRDQPQHF
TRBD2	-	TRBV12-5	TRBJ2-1	TGTGCTAGCGATCTAGGGAAAGGAGCTAGCGGGGGGGAGAATGAGCAGTTCTTC	CASDLGKGASGGENEQFF
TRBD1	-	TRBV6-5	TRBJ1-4	TGTGCCAGCAGTTACTCCGGGACAGTTAATGAAAAACTGTTTTTT	CASSYSGTVNEKLFF
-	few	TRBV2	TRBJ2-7	TGTGCCAGCAGTCGCTCAACTACCTACGAGCAGTACTTC	CASSRSTTYEQYF
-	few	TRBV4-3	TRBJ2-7	TGCGCCAGCAGCCAAGATTCCGGCAGGGAGCAGTACTTC	CASSQDSGREQYF
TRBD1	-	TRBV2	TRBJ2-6	TGTGCCAGCAGTGGGGGGACAGCCCGCTCTGGGGCCAACGTCCTGACTTTC	CASSGGTARSGANVLTF
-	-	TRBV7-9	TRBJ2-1	TGTGCCAGCAGCCCTAGCCAGGTCGATGAGCAGTTCTTC	CASSPSQVDEQFF
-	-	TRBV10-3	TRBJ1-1	TGTGCCATCAGTGACGTGCGGGACACTGAAGCTTTCTTT	CAISDVRDTEAFF
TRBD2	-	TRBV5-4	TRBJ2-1	TGTGCCAGCAGCTTGGGGGGGAGGGATGAGCAGTTCTTC	CASSLGGRDEQFF
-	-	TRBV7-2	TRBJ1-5	TGTGCCAGCAGCTCGGACATAAATCAGCCCCAGCATTTT	CASSSDINQPQHF
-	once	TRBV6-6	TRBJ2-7	TGTGCCAGCAGTTCAAACCAGTACGAGCAGTACTTC	CASSSNQYEQYF
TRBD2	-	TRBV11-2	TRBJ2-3	TGTGCCAGCAGTATTAGGCGGGGGTACACAGATACGCAGTATTTT	CASSIRRGYTDTQYF
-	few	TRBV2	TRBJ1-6	TGTGCCAGCAGACAGGGAAACAATTCACCCCTCCACTTT	CASRQGNNSPLHF
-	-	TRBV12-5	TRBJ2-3	TGTGCTAGTGGTTTGGACTCCTCTCGGGGTGATACGCAGTATTTT	CASGLDSSRGDTQYF
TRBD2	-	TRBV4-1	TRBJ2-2	TGCGCCAGCAGCCAACCGACTAGCGGGGCCGGGGAGCTGTTTTTT	CASSQPTSGAGELFF
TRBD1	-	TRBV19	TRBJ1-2	TGTGCCACTAAGATAGGACAGGGGGGCCTGGGCTACACCTTC	CATKIGQGGLGYTF
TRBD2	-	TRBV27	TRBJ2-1	TGTGCCAGCAGTTTTCGGGGGGGGTACAATGAGCAGTTCTTC	CASSFRGGYNEQFF
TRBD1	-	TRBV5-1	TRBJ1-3	TGCGCCAGCAGGGCGACAGGGAATACTGGAAACACCATATATTTT	CASRATGNTGNTIYF
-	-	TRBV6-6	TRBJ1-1	TGTGCCAGCACCTATGGCACTGAAGCTTTCTTT	CASTYGTEAFF
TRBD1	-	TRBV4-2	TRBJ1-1	TGTGCCAGCAGCCAAGGACACAGGGGCGGTAGCACTGAAGCTTTCTTT	CASSQGHRGGSTEAFF
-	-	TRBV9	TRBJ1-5	TGTGCCAGCAGCGTAGGGCGGGGGATGGGTGAGCCCCAGCATTTT	CASSVGRGMGEPQHF
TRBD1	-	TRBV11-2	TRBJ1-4	TGTGCCAGCAGCCAGACAGGGGGCAATGAAAAACTGTTTTTT	CASSQTGGNEKLFF
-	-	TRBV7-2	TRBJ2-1	TGTGCCAGCAGGGAAACAGGGTCCTCCTACAATGAGCAGTTCTTC	CASRETGSSYNEQFF
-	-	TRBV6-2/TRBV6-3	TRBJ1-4	TGTGCCAGCAGTTACTCCGGGACTAATGAAAAACTGTTTTTT	CASSYSGTNEKLFF
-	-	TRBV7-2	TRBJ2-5	TGTGCCAGCAACCACCGAGGGAACCAAGAGACCCAGTACTTC	CASNHRGNQETQYF
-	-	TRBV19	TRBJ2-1	TGTGCCAGTAGTATAGGAAGACAGCTCCGTGGGAATGAGCAGTTCTTC	CASSIGRQLRGNEQFF
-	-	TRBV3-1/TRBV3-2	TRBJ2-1	TGTGCCAGCAGCCAAAGGGGGGGCACAAATGAGCAGTTCTTC	CASSQRGGTNEQFF
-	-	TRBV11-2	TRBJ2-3	TGTGCCAGCAGCTCAGAGCCCAGGGTTAGAGATACGCAGTATTTT	CASSSEPRVRDTQYF
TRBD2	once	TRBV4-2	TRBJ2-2	TGTGCCAGCAGCCCCTCTAGCGGGGAGACCGGGGAGCTGTTTTTT	CASSPSSGETGELFF
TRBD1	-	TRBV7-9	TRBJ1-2	TGTGCCACTGGACCAGACAGGGGGCGAGGAGACTATGGCTACACCTTC	CATGPDRGRGDYGYTF
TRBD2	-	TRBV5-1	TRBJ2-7	TGCGCCAGCAGCGTCTCTAGCGGGAGCTACGAGCAGTACTTC	CASSVSSGSYEQYF
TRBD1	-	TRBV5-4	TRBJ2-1	TGTGCCAGCAGCATCGGGACAGGGCAATACAATGAGCAGTTCTTC	CASSIGTGQYNEQFF
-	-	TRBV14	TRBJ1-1	TGTGCCAGCAGCCCCAGCTCAGGGCAGGGTAGAACTGAAGCTTTCTTT	CASSPSSGQGRTEAFF
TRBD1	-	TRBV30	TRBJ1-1	TGTGCCTGGAGGATACCAGGGGGCTACACTGAAGCTTTCTTT	CAWRIPGGYTEAFF
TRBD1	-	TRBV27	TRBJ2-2	TGTGCCAGCAGTTTTAATGCCGGACAGGGCGGCACCGGGGAGCTGTTTTTT	CASSFNAGQGGTGELFF
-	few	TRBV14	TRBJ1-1	TGTGCCAGCAGCCCCCCTGACACCTACATGAACACTGAAGCTTTCTTT	CASSPPDTYMNTEAFF
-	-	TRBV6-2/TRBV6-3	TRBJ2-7	TGTGCCAGCAGTTGGACCTGGACAGACAATGATCACGAGCAGTACTTC	CASSWTWTDNDHEQYF
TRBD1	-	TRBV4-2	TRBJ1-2	TGTGCCAGCAGCCAAGAAGGGACAGGGGGTAACTATGGCTACACCTTC	CASSQEGTGGNYGYTF
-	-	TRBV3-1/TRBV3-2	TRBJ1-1	TGTGCCAGCAGCCGGGACTTCGTGGGCACTGAAGCTTTCTTT	CASSRDFVGTEAFF
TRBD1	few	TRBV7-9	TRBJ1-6	TGTGCCAGCAGCCCCCTAGGGGACAGTAATTCACCCCTCCACTTT	CASSPLGDSNSPLHF
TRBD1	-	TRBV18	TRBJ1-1	TGTGCCAGCTCCCGGGGACAGGGGAATACTGAAGCTTTCTTT	CASSRGQGNTEAFF
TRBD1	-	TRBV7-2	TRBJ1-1	TGTGCCAGCAGCTGGACAGGGGGGGTAGAAGCTTTCTTT	CASSWTGGVEAFF